This TCR beta chain was sequenced in a study of blood T cells in healthy people across ages. Broader study findings: What prevented conclusive comparison of naive and antigen-experienced cells was that PBMCs were unsorted.

In this sample, this clonotype turned up a few times. The antigen remains undetermined. Germline V CDR1 and CDR2: SNHLY, FYNNEI. The CDR3 sequence is 17 residues long. V was shortened by 6 bases and J by 2 bases, with 20 bases between the two germline ends. Primed by a sample-barcoded 5' primer and a J-beta primer mix, a second PCR proceeded for about 7 to 11 cycles. Each cDNA molecule, via a template-switch adaptor with 12 random nucleotides, was tagged. A single record per CDR3 protein comes from TCRdb applying MiXCR to the 5' RACE reads. The repertoire has 780,000 or so distinct CDR3 sequences, just over 55% of them found once; the top ten carry roughly 26%. Every donor gave about 9 milliliters of peripheral blood.

The gene calls are TRBV2 and TRBJ1-5, with TRBD1 as a possible D gene (6 bases). This TCR was recovered from a man aged 35 to 55 in good health. The sequenced sample was blood. The CDR3 DNA reads as TGTGCCAGCAGCCCGTGGGCGGGGGGCGATGGCAATCAGCCCCAGCATTTT. It specifies CASSPWAGGDGNQPQHF.